This passage covers 7 T cell receptor beta chains from one sample sequenced in a study of PD-1 blockade in classical Hodgkin lymphoma. Libraries were prepared by immunoSEQ multiplex PCR; TCRdb keeps only in-frame clonotypes and omits some of them. This sample has under 20,000 clones, with roughly 87% found just once. All the patients suffered relapse after autologous stem cell transplantation, and brentuximab vedotin exposure differed. The sample in question was peripheral blood mononuclear cells (PBMCs), obtained before the second cycle of nivolumab. The receptors come from a human donor with classical Hodgkin lymphoma.

This chain links TRBV4-2 with TRBJ2-3; 8 bases line up with TRBD2. The CDR3 has 18 residues. Trimming removed 0 bases from V and 7 bases from J; junction bases left unmatched: 15. Germline loops: CDR1 LGHNA, CDR2 YNFKEQ. The CDR3 DNA reads as TGTGCCAGCAGCCAAGAGTTAAGTAGCGGGGCCGGCTCTAATACGCAGTATTTT. Amino acid sequence: CASSQELSSGAGSNTQYF.

This rearrangement joins TRBV4-1 to TRBJ2-5; no definite D call. CDR3 length equals 15 residues. The V gene's germline CDR1 is MGHRA and CDR2 YSYEKL. V was pared by 1 base and J by 2 bases, with 11 bases between. CDR3 amino acids: CASSQGSGQQETQYF. The CDR3 DNA reads TGCGCCAGCAGCCAAGGGTCGGGCCAACAAGAGACCCAGTACTTC.

This sequence joins TRBV2 and TRBJ1-1; TRBD1 is a possible D gene (6 bases). The germline V gene encodes CDR1 SNHLY and CDR2 FYNNEI. Between the trimmed V and J ends, which lost 5 bases and 4 bases, there was a span of 17 bases. The CDR3 sequence is 15 residues long. In DNA, the CDR3 is TGTGCCAGCAGTAGGGTGCAGGGGAAGTTCACTGAAGCTTTCTTT. Its protein product is CASSRVQGKFTEAFF.

The chain couples TRBV5-4 to TRBJ2-2, with a weak D call TRBD1 (5 bases). Germline loops: CDR1 SGHNT, CDR2 YYREEE (reference sequence). The CDR3 length is 14 residues. The V gene lost 1 base and the J gene lost 4 bases, with 8 bases spanning the gap. The CDR3 protein is CASSLPRATGELFF. The CDR3 coding sequence is TGTGCCAGCAGCTTGCCCAGGGCCACCGGGGAGCTGTTTTTT.

This clone has just a few counts. The CDR3 bases are TGTGCCAGCAGTCCAGAAGTCATGGGTCCCTCCTATGGCTACACCTTC. This gives the protein CASSPEVMGPSYGYTF. V gene TRBV7-2 combines with J gene TRBJ1-2; D remains unclear. Germline V gives CDR1 SGHTA, CDR2 FQGNSA. V was trimmed by 6 bases and J by 4 bases, leaving 21 bases between them. The CDR3 contains 16 residues.

V gene TRBV29-1 combines with J gene TRBJ1-1; unclear D gene. There are 13 residues in the CDR3. The V end was cut by 2 bases, the J end by 3 bases, with 10 bases between. CDR1 SQVTM and CDR2 ANQGSEA come from the germline V gene. CDR3 residues: CSVEREADTEAFF. The CDR3, as DNA: TGCAGCGTTGAAAGGGAGGCAGACACTGAAGCTTTCTTT.

The CDR3 coding sequence is TGTGCCTGGAACTCGAAAGCTGCAACTAATGAAAAACTGTTTTTT. It yields the protein CAWNSKAATNEKLFF. The chain carries TRBV30 and TRBJ1-4; D uncertain. Per the germline V gene, CDR1 is GTSNPN and CDR2 is SVGIG (reference sequence). The CDR3 extends over 15 amino acids. V lost 4 bases and J 0 bases, leaving 12 bases between the germline ends.